Detailed here is one T cell receptor (beta chain). Its antigen is currently unknown. This sample is drawn from a study of PD-1 blockade in classical Hodgkin lymphoma. Findings and caveats of the study: Whoever responded completely had baseline diversity much like that seen in newly diagnosed patients.

This CDR3 is 15 amino acids long. With V trimmed by 0 bases and J by 2 bases, 4 bases remained unmatched. The V gene's germline CDR1 is GTSNPN and CDR2 SVGIG (reference sequence). Regarding time point: cycle 4 day 1 (C4D1), after more than five weeks of nivolumab. Every patient relapsed after autologous stem cell transplantation, and brentuximab vedotin exposure varied. TCRdb's copy holds only in-frame clones and misses some; the assay was immunoSEQ multiplex PCR. The table has some 48,000 clones, 80% seen once. This receptor was identified in a human donor with classical Hodgkin lymphoma. Specimen: peripheral blood mononuclear cells (PBMCs), collected before the fourth cycle of nivolumab. The V and J genes are TRBV30 and TRBJ2-1; 7 positions match TRBD2. This CDR3 is CAWSVFSGPYNEQFF. The CDR3 region has the DNA TGTGCCTGGAGTGTGTTTAGCGGGCCCTACAATGAGCAGTTCTTC.